This TCR beta chain originates from a study of Graves' ophthalmopathy and Graves' hyperthyroidism. Amplified TCR beta CDR3 regions were obtained using RNA transcripts as template. First-round RT-PCR with HTBI primers preceded a second-round multiplex PCR. Via MiXCR, TCRdb re-called the multiplex PCR reads, giving one row per CDR3 protein. The table has around 22,000 distinct CDR3 sequences, around 50% seen once. The table lists this clonotype with many counts. Unmatched junction bases numbered 11, after V lost 2 bases and J lost 11 bases. CDR1 WSHSY and CDR2 SAAADI come from the germline V gene. This CDR3 region has 15 residues.

V is TRBV10-2 and J is TRBJ1-1; 10 nucleotides match TRBD1. The sequence came from an adult woman with stable Graves' hyperthyroidism. The specimen was peripheral blood. CDR3 DNA: TGCGCCAGCAGTGAGCCGGGACAGGGGCTCTTCGAGGCTTTCTTT. Its translation: CASSEPGQGLFEAFF.